This paragraph covers one T cell receptor beta chain sequence. Regarding treatment: oral pan-JAK inhibitor, 5-10 mg twice daily. Sequencing templates came from extracted RNA that was reverse transcribed into cDNA. Profiled with immunoSEQ multiplex PCR; TCRdb holds only in-frame clones, not every one. The data show fewer than 250,000 clones, around 64% seen once. The entry originates in a study of CD8+ T cells in alopecia areata. Germline V lookup: CDR1 PRHDT, CDR2 FYEKMQ (reference sequence). V shed 4 bases, J shed 7 bases, and the junction held 11 bases outside the gene matches. The CDR3 is made up of 15 amino acids.

The genes are TRBV13 and TRBJ1-2; 8 bases fit TRBD1. Sequenced material: CD4+ T cells sorted from blood, taken around week 50, from a patient treated with tofacitinib. This TCR came from a human donor with alopecia areata. The CDR3 is CASSSAGGVTGGYTF. The CDR3 DNA follows: TGTGCCAGCAGCTCCGCAGGGGGCGTTACAGGTGGCTACACCTTC.